This record covers a single TCR beta chain. This record belongs to a study of blood T cells in healthy people across ages. Using a J-beta primer mix together with a sample-barcoded 5' primer, a second PCR was run for about 6 to 11 cycles. Each CDR3 protein gets one entry after TCRdb re-called the 5' RACE reads with MiXCR. The sample has some 560,000 distinct CDR3 sequences; roughly a quarter are singletons. Germline loops: CDR1 DFQATT, CDR2 SNEGSKA (reference sequence). This CDR3 comprises 14 residues. The V and J ends lost 6 bases and 5 bases, in that order; junction bases with no gene match: 10. The data also belong to a second study, concerning T cells of mothers and their children. Per that paper: Over 8 million TCR beta CDR3 reads were obtained from each mother, and about 3 million from each child.

The chain combines TRBV20-1 with TRBJ2-5, with 9 bases matching TRBD1. The origin of this receptor is a boy younger than 10 in good health. The source material was blood. The CDR3 protein is CSASDRGSGETQYF. CDR3 bases: TGCAGTGCCTCGGACAGGGGATCGGGGGAGACCCAGTACTTC.